A selection of T cell receptor beta chains follows, all from one sample in a study of type 1 and type 2 diabetes patients. TCRdb used MiXCR to reprocess the multiplex PCR reads, holding one entry per CDR3 protein. The sample comprises some 250,000 distinct CDR3 sequences, roughly 50% of which are singletons, and around 15% rests with the top ten. Sequenced input: peripheral blood mononuclear cells (PBMCs). These receptors were collected from a young man with type 2 diabetes. CDR3s include the opening cysteine and the closing phenylalanine or tryptophan. Fields, in order: D gene, J gene, V gene, clone size, CDR3 protein, CDR3 DNA. D genes are given only for firm matches. Rows may omit the clone size; those that give it use once, few, many or a size class.

-,TRBJ1-1,TRBV10-1,-,CASSESKGGGTEAFF,TGCGCCAGCAGTGAGTCGAAGGGAGGGGGGACTGAAGCTTTCTTT
-,TRBJ2-1,TRBV2,many,CASRDNEQFF,TGTGCCAGCAGGGACAATGAGCAGTTCTTC
-,TRBJ1-1,TRBV12-5,once,CAISQESGNTEAFF,TGTGCCATCAGTCAGGAATCGGGGAACACTGAAGCTTTCTTT
-,TRBJ1-2,TRBV12-3/TRBV12-4,few,CASSLLRGGSYGYTF,TGTGCCAGCAGTTTGTTGAGGGGCGGGAGCTATGGCTACACCTTC
-,TRBJ1-1,TRBV11-2,-,CASSFNMNTEAFF,TGTGCCAGCAGCTTTAATATGAACACTGAAGCTTTCTTT
TRBD2,TRBJ2-1,TRBV7-8,-,CASSSTSSEQFF,TGTGCCAGCAGCTCGACTAGCAGTGAGCAGTTCTTC
-,TRBJ1-2,TRBV19,few,CASSIDGGSGYTF,TGTGCCAGTAGTATAGATGGAGGGAGCGGCTACACCTTC
TRBD1,TRBJ1-1,TRBV5-1,-,CASGTGTKNTEAFF,TGCGCCAGCGGGACAGGGACTAAGAACACTGAAGCTTTCTTT
-,TRBJ2-7,TRBV4-1,few,CASSPGGQGARVPYEQYF,TGCGCCAGCAGCCCGGGGGGCCAGGGGGCGCGGGTTCCCTACGAGCAGTACTTC
-,TRBJ2-1,TRBV7-9,-,CASSLLIEPRSPNEQFF,TGTGCCAGCAGCTTATTAATTGAGCCTAGGAGTCCGAATGAGCAGTTCTTC
TRBD2,TRBJ2-7,TRBV19,-,CASSIKSTGTSGTYEQYF,TGTGCCAGTAGTATAAAAAGTACCGGGACTAGCGGCACCTACGAGCAGTACTTC
TRBD1,TRBJ1-2,TRBV28,few,CASSLDRGSNYGYTF,TGTGCCAGCAGTCTGGACAGGGGCTCTAACTATGGCTACACCTTC
-,TRBJ2-5,TRBV19,-,CASSGHTRGETQYF,TGTGCCAGTAGCGGACACACCCGAGGAGAGACCCAGTACTTC
-,TRBJ1-1,TRBV19,-,CASRSGAEMNTEAFF,TGTGCCAGTAGATCCGGGGCTGAGATGAACACTGAAGCTTTCTTT
-,TRBJ1-1,TRBV7-8,once,CAWSSTQNTEAFF,TGTGCCTGGAGTTCAACTCAGAACACTGAAGCTTTCTTT
-,TRBJ1-2,TRBV12-3/TRBV12-4,few,CASGSGPVYGYTF,TGTGCCAGTGGTTCAGGTCCCGTCTATGGCTACACCTTC
-,TRBJ2-2,TRBV7-7,-,CASSPTVTGELFF,TGTGCTAGCAGCCCGACAGTCACCGGGGAGCTGTTTTTT
-,TRBJ2-5,TRBV28,-,CASSFLGQWGETQYF,TGTGCCAGCAGTTTCTTGGGCCAATGGGGGGAGACCCAGTACTTC
-,TRBJ1-2,TRBV25-1,-,CASSILQGEDGYTF,TGTGCCAGTAGTATTTTACAGGGAGAGGATGGCTACACCTTC
-,TRBJ2-7,TRBV2,many,CASSQGYEQYF,TGTGCCAGCAGCCAGGGTTACGAGCAGTACTTC
-,TRBJ1-4,TRBV7-9,-,CASSHTGRANEKLFF,TGTGCCAGCAGCCATACCGGGCGGGCGAATGAAAAACTGTTTTTT
-,TRBJ2-1,TRBV20-1,few,CSASDSSRSYNEQFF,TGCAGTGCTAGTGACTCCAGCAGGTCCTACAATGAGCAGTTCTTC
-,TRBJ1-1,TRBV6-5,-,CASSYSANTEAFF,TGTGCCAGCAGTTACTCAGCGAACACTGAAGCTTTCTTT
-,TRBJ1-6,TRBV2,few,CASSEATWGPLHF,TGTGCCAGCAGTGAAGCCACGTGGGGTCCCCTCCACTTT
-,TRBJ2-7,TRBV7-6,-,CASSSFTGRVHGHTNEQYF,TGTGCCAGCAGTTCATTCACCGGCAGGGTCCACGGTCATACGAACGAGCAGTACTTC
-,TRBJ2-1,TRBV15,few,CATSREGEGREQSF,TGTGCCACCAGCAGGGAGGGGGAAGGGCGCGAGCAGTCCTTC
-,TRBJ1-1,TRBV18,-,CASSQSADVVVEAFF,TGTGCCAGCTCACAGTCGGCGGACGTTGTGGTTGAAGCTTTCTTT
TRBD2,TRBJ2-1,TRBV7-2,-,CASRLAGSSYNEQFF,TGTGCCAGCAGACTAGCGGGGAGCTCCTACAATGAGCAGTTCTTC
TRBD1,TRBJ2-7,TRBV7-2,few,CASRSSGQGIYEQYF,TGTGCCAGCAGGTCGTCGGGACAGGGGATCTACGAGCAGTACTTC
TRBD1,TRBJ1-2,TRBV10-3,many,CAISEPTGTGDDGYTF,TGTGCCATCAGTGAGCCCACGGGAACAGGGGACGATGGCTACACCTTC
-,TRBJ2-1,TRBV2,-,CATALSNSYEQFF,TGTGCCACCGCCCTGTCCAACTCCTACGAGCAGTTCTTC
-,TRBJ2-7,TRBV15,-,CAASRDRGPGGEEQYF,TGTGCCGCCAGCAGAGATCGGGGGCCAGGGGGAGAGGAGCAGTACTTC
-,TRBJ1-1,TRBV19,few,CASGHPGTEAFF,TGTGCCAGCGGACACCCGGGGACTGAAGCTTTCTTT
-,TRBJ1-2,TRBV7-2,many,CASSLGRGEHGYTF,TGTGCCAGCAGCTTAGGGAGGGGGGAACATGGCTACACCTTC
TRBD2,TRBJ2-5,TRBV15,many,CATSLAGVLQETQYF,TGTGCCACCAGCCTAGCGGGTGTGCTCCAAGAGACCCAGTACTTC
-,TRBJ1-1,TRBV7-6,-,CASSPAPGVGTNTEAFF,TGTGCCAGCAGCCCCGCGCCAGGGGTGGGGACGAACACTGAAGCTTTCTTT
-,TRBJ2-2,TRBV12-3/TRBV12-4,-,CASKLVTGELFF,TGTGCCAGCAAGCTAGTCACCGGGGAGCTGTTTTTT
TRBD1,TRBJ1-2,TRBV2,few,CASSVGTGAYGYTF,TGTGCCAGCAGTGTTGGGACAGGGGCCTATGGCTACACCTTC
TRBD1,TRBJ1-5,TRBV5-1,-,CASSLGQGDQPQHF,TGCGCCAGCAGCCTGGGACAGGGGGATCAGCCCCAGCATTTT
TRBD1,TRBJ1-1,TRBV20-1,-,CKTKETGGEAEAFF,TGCAAAACCAAAGAGACAGGGGGCGAAGCTGAAGCTTTCTTT
TRBD2,TRBJ2-7,TRBV7-2,few,CASSSSWTSGGAQYF,TGTGCCAGCAGCTCCTCCTGGACTAGCGGGGGTGCGCAGTACTTC
-,TRBJ1-1,TRBV5-1,once,CASSLAGVKGFF,TGCGCCAGCAGCTTGGCGGGAGTAAAGGGTTTCTTT
-,TRBJ1-2,TRBV5-5,-,CASSSWGDYGYTF,TGTGCCAGCAGCTCGTGGGGTGACTATGGCTACACCTTC
TRBD1,TRBJ1-1,TRBV7-3,once,CASSNDRGNTEAFF,TGTGCCAGCAGTAACGACAGGGGGAACACTGAAGCTTTCTTT
-,TRBJ2-2,TRBV30,-,CASRRDTNTGELFF,TGTGCCAGTAGGCGGGACACCAACACCGGGGAGCTGTTTTTT
TRBD2,TRBJ2-1,TRBV19,few,CASSQLAGAYNEQFF,TGTGCCAGTAGCCAGCTAGCGGGAGCCTACAATGAGCAGTTCTTC
-,TRBJ2-7,TRBV7-9,-,CASSLGGSRLDEQYF,TGTGCCAGCAGCTTAGGAGGCAGCCGACTTGACGAGCAGTACTTC
-,TRBJ1-3,TRBV7-2,-,CASSLEVSGNTIYF,TGTGCCAGCAGCTTAGAAGTATCTGGAAACACCATATATTTT
TRBD2,TRBJ2-1,TRBV7-2,-,CASSYRKREANNEQFF,TGTGCCAGCAGTTACCGAAAGCGGGAGGCTAACAATGAGCAGTTCTTC
-,TRBJ2-7,TRBV20-1,few,CSALQFRGYEQYF,TGCAGTGCTCTCCAATTCCGGGGCTACGAGCAGTACTTC
TRBD2,TRBJ2-3,TRBV20-1,-,CSARFGGGRTDTQYF,TGCAGTGCTAGATTTGGCGGGGGGCGCACAGATACGCAGTATTTT
-,TRBJ1-1,TRBV2,-,CASSDRKDTEAFF,TGTGCCAGCAGTGATCGCAAAGACACTGAAGCTTTCTTT
-,TRBJ1-1,TRBV9,-,CASSVEGDSTEAFF,TGTGCCAGCAGCGTAGAAGGTGACAGCACTGAAGCTTTCTTT
-,TRBJ1-2,TRBV20-1,-,CSIATGAEFSKLYGYTF,TGCAGCATAGCAACCGGGGCGGAGTTTTCAAAACTATATGGCTACACCTTC